The entry below describes one T cell receptor (beta chain). The data were taken from a study of blood T cell repertoires in COVID-19. At the level of the study: Sources were T cells, B-cell-depleted T cells, or PBMCs; the material itself was cDNA or gDNA.

Study processing details: Scientists estimated how many nucleated cells there were by amplifying reference gene primers. Sequencing used immunoSEQ multiplex PCR; TCRdb keeps in-frame clones, though not all of them. V and J calls plus clone size are reproduced from that table; the DNA served to infer D and trimming. Seen here are approximately 76,000 clones, almost 85% observed once, and the top ten hold approximately 10%. Unmatched junction bases numbered 8, after V lost 4 bases and J lost 3 bases. Germline V CDR1 and CDR2: LNHDA, SQIVND (reference sequence). There are 16 residues in the CDR3. The receptor comes from a man aged 45-65 years with acute or convalescent COVID-19. Material for sequencing was peripheral blood. This chain links TRBV19 with TRBJ1-2; 10 positions agree with TRBD1. CDR3 amino acids: CASSSLGTGAYYGYTF. CDR3 DNA: TGTGCCAGTAGTAGTCTTGGGACAGGGGCCTACTATGGCTACACCTTC.